A single sample gave rise to the 4 T cell receptor beta chains below, sequenced in a study. The table came from immunoSEQ multiplex PCR; TCRdb's copy has only in-frame clones and leaves some out. The table lists approximately 70,000 clones, about 93% of them singletons. Sequenced: PBMCs. The receptors originated from a man aged 40-49 years with rheumatoid arthritis.

This sequence joins TRBV19 and TRBJ2-5; maybe TRBD1 (6 bases). The germline V gene encodes CDR1 LNHDA and CDR2 SQIVND (reference sequence). The CDR3 contains 13 residues. V lost 5 bases and J 2 bases, leaving 9 bases between the germline ends. CDR3 coding DNA: TGTGCCAGTAGTGGACAGTCACAAGAGACCCAGTACTTC. Translating it yields CASSGQSQETQYF.

V gene TRBV19 combines with J gene TRBJ1-5, with a weak D call TRBD1 (5 bases). Germline V gene sequence: CDR1 LNHDA, CDR2 SQIVND (reference sequence). Trimming cost V 5 bases and J 2 bases, with 10 bases left between them. The CDR3 covers 14 residues. The CDR3 DNA sequence: TGTGCCAGTAGTGGGGGACGAGGCAATCAGCCCCAGCATTTT. Its protein product is CASSGGRGNQPQHF.

This chain joins TRBV7-9 and TRBJ1-1, with unresolved D. The CDR3 has 12 residues. The V end was cut by 5 bases, the J end by 4 bases, with 8 bases between. Germline V CDR1 and CDR2: SEHNR, FQNEAQ (reference sequence). As DNA, the CDR3 is TGTGCCAGCAGCGAACTTCGCACTGAAGCTTTCTTT. It is translated as CASSELRTEAFF.

This chain uses TRBV30 with TRBJ1-1; D call uncertain. The V end lost 8 bases, the J end lost 8 bases, and 24 bases lay between the germline ends. The CDR3 length is 14 residues. CDR1 GTSNPN and CDR2 SVGIG come from the germline V gene (reference sequence). The CDR3 loop reads CARDRGVRGREAFF. In DNA form, the CDR3 reads TGTGCCAGGGATCGTGGGGTGAGAGGACGCGAAGCTTTCTTT.